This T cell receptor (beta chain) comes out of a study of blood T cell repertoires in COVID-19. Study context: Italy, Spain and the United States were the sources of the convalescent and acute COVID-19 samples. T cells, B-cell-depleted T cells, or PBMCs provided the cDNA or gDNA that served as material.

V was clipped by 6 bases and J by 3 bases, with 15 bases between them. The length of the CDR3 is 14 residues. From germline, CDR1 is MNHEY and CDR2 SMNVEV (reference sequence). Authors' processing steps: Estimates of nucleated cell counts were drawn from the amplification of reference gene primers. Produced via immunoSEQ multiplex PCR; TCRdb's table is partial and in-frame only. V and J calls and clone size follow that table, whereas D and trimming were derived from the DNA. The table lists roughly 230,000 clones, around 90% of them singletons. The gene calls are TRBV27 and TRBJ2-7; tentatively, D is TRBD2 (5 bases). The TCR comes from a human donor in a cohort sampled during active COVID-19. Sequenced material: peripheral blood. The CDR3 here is CASSQAGVDYEQYF. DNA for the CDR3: TGTGCCAGCAGCCAGGCGGGCGTGGACTACGAGCAGTACTTC.